Below are 25 T cell receptor beta chains sequenced from a single sample in a study of blood T cells in healthy people across ages. The authors ran a second PCR of roughly 6 to 12 cycles using a sample-barcoded 5' primer and a J-beta primer mix. TCRdb redid the calling of the 5' RACE reads with MiXCR, one entry per CDR3 protein. Of 780,000 or so distinct CDR3 sequences listed, more than 55% were seen once; the top ten hold around 24%. The source material was blood. All receptors come from a man aged 40-49 years in good health.

Only a few counts were recorded for this clonotype. CDR3: CASTLPGTSSYEQYF. The DNA of the CDR3 is TGTGCCAGCACCCTACCGGGGACTAGCTCCTACGAGCAGTACTTC. V usage is TRBV28 and J usage is TRBJ2-7; 8 bases align to TRBD2. This CDR3 is 15 amino acids long. V lost 7 bases and J lost 0; bases outside the gene matches: 8. CDR1 is MDHEN and CDR2 is SYDVKM in the germline V gene.

This clonotype was recorded a few times. CDR3 region: CASSFTGIRETQYF. CDR3 coding DNA: TGTGCCAGCAGCTTCACAGGGATCAGAGAGACCCAGTACTTC. The rearrangement links TRBV11-2 to TRBJ2-5, with TRBD1 as a possible D gene (6 bases). The CDR3 length is 14 residues. CDR1 and CDR2 from the germline V gene are SGHAT and FQNNGV. V lost 3 bases to trimming and J lost 4 bases, with 12 bases between them.

This clonotype was observed a handful of times. The V and J genes are TRBV4-2 and TRBJ1-2; D is possibly TRBD1 (6 bases). Per the germline V gene, CDR1 is LGHNA and CDR2 is YNFKEQ. The length of the CDR3 is 15 residues. V lost 0 bases, J lost 4 bases, and 12 bases lay in between. This CDR3 reads CASSQEERQAYGYTF. In DNA form, the CDR3 reads TGTGCCAGCAGCCAAGAAGAAAGACAGGCCTATGGCTACACCTTC.

This clonotype has more than one count but fewer than ten. This sequence joins TRBV2 and TRBJ2-3, with D hard to call. The CDR3 spans 16 residues. Germline assignment: CDR1 SNHLY and CDR2 FYNNEI. Trimming pared 3 bases from V and 2 bases from J, leaving 15 bases between. The chain's CDR3 is CASSDWVRSTTDTQYF. The CDR3 bases are TGTGCCAGCAGTGATTGGGTCAGGTCGACCACAGATACGCAGTATTTT.

The CDR3 DNA is TGTGCCAGCAGTCGACAGGGAGGTGCCTCTGGGGCCAACGTCCTGACTTTC. It specifies CASSRQGGASGANVLTF. The V gene is TRBV6-6, the J gene TRBJ2-6; maybe TRBD1 (7 bases). The germline V gene encodes CDR1 MNHNY and CDR2 SVGAGI (reference sequence). With 5 bases removed from V and 0 bases from J, the gap between germline ends came to 14 bases. The CDR3 covers 17 residues.

This clonotype turned up a few times. The chain couples TRBV20-1 to TRBJ2-7; 11 nucleotides agree with TRBD2. This CDR3 has 15 amino acids. After removal of 0 bases from V and 4 bases from J, the junction contained 5 bases not matched to a gene. Germline V gene data show CDR1 as DFQATT and CDR2 as SNEGSKA (reference sequence). CDR3 in amino acids: CSARDRLAGGYEQYF. In nucleotides, the CDR3 is TGCAGTGCTAGAGATCGGCTAGCGGGGGGTTACGAGCAGTACTTC.

The chain has TRBV28 and TRBJ2-5; 8 bases fit TRBD1. The ends lost 6 bases at V and 5 bases at J; junction bases unmatched: 8. CDR3 length: 14 amino acids. Germline CDR1 reads MDHEN; CDR2 reads SYDVKM. In nucleotides, the CDR3 is TGTGCCAGCAGACCCACAGGGGGATGGGAGACCCAGTACTTC. Residues: CASRPTGGWETQYF.

This clonotype was seen a few times. The chain links TRBV24-1 to TRBJ2-7; a weak D match, TRBD1 (6 bases). Trimming removed 7 bases at V and 1 base at J, with 13 bases between. Germline V gene data show CDR1 as KGHDR and CDR2 as SFDVKD. The CDR3 runs 14 residues. In DNA form, the CDR3 reads TGTGCCACCAGCCGGGCAGGGGAATCCTACGAGCAGTACTTC. Amino acids: CATSRAGESYEQYF.

The chain has TRBV29-1 and TRBJ1-1, with D possibly matching TRBD1 (6 bases). The V end lost 5 bases, the J end lost 0 bases, and 16 bases lay between the germline ends. The germline V gene encodes CDR1 SQVTM and CDR2 ANQGSEA. The CDR3 is 15 amino acids. CDR3 residues: CSVSGGARMNTEAFF. CDR3 sequence (DNA): TGCAGCGTTTCCGGGGGCGCGAGGATGAACACTGAAGCTTTCTTT. Variable domain in full (rest from reference TRBV29-1 and TRBJ1-1): SAVISQKPSRDICQRGTSLTIQCQVDSQVTMMFWYRQQPGQSLTLIATANQGSEATYESGFVIDKFPISRPNLTFSTLTVSNMSPEDSSIYLCSVSGGARMNTEAFFGQGTRLTVV.

This clonotype was observed a few times. CDR3 amino acids: CSARRSGDRLYEQYF. The CDR3 DNA is TGCAGTGCTAGAAGATCGGGGGACAGACTATACGAGCAGTACTTC. The gene calls are TRBV20-1 and TRBJ2-7; TRBD1 is a possible D gene (7 bases). Germline V lookup: CDR1 DFQATT, CDR2 SNEGSKA (reference sequence). The CDR3 sequence is 15 residues long. V gave up 2 bases and J gave up 4 bases, with 18 bases separating them.

The table lists this clonotype with many counts. The genes are TRBV18 and TRBJ2-7, with TRBD1 identical over 12 bases. This CDR3 comprises 16 residues. V shed 6 bases, J shed 4 bases, and the junction held 10 bases outside the gene matches. The germline V gene has CDR1 KGHSH and CDR2 LQKENI. The CDR3 DNA reads TGTGCCAGCTCCCGCGTCTTGGGACAGGGGGCTTACGAGCAGTACTTC. Its protein is CASSRVLGQGAYEQYF.

The chain combines TRBV12-3 or TRBV12-4 with TRBJ2-5, with TRBD2 identical over 7 bases. The CDR3 consists of 13 residues. Trimming removed 7 bases from V and 5 bases from J; junction bases left unmatched: 7. CDR3 in amino acids: CASNGRAVETQYF. The CDR3 region has the DNA TGTGCCAGCAATGGGAGGGCGGTGGAGACCCAGTACTTC.

As DNA, the CDR3 is TGTGCCATCAGTGAGTCGACGTGGACAGGGGACTATGGCTACACCTTC. Protein sequence: CAISESTWTGDYGYTF. J is TRBJ1-2 and V is TRBV10-3; 9 bases are a match to TRBD1. The trim removed 0 bases at V and 3 bases at J, leaving 5 bases unmatched. This CDR3 comprises 16 residues. Germline CDR1 ENHRY, CDR2 SYGVKD.

This clonotype was detected only a few times. The genes are TRBV6-1 and TRBJ1-2; no reliable D call. Germline CDR1 MNHNS, CDR2 SASEGT. The CDR3 covers 11 residues. V lost 6 bases and J 7 bases, leaving 9 bases between the germline ends. For the CDR3, the DNA is TGTGCCAGCAGCACACCCGGTGGCTACACCTTC. Protein: CASSTPGGYTF.

The CDR3 DNA reads TGTGCCAGCGCCCCCGTGCCTAGCGGGGAAGAGACCCAGTACTTC. Its translation is CASAPVPSGEETQYF. J is TRBJ2-5 and V is TRBV9; 9 positions match TRBD2. The CDR3 is made up of 15 amino acids. Unmatched junction bases numbered 10, after V lost 7 bases and J lost 3 bases. Per the germline V gene, CDR1 is SGDLS and CDR2 is YYNGEE. Based on the CDR3 plus reference TRBV9 and TRBJ2-5, the full variable domain is DSGVTQTPKHLITATGQRVTLRCSPRSGDLSVYWYQQSLDQGLQFLIQYYNGEERAKGNILERFSAQQFPDLHSELNLSSLELGDSALYFCASAPVPSGEETQYFGPGTRLLVL.

Of note for this clonotype: A much larger clone sits a single nucleotide away, making a read error possible. The chain combines TRBV15 with TRBJ2-5, with TRBD2 matching over 7 bases. The J call may be wrong; the DNA end is better matched by TRBJ2-1. Germline values: CDR1 LNHNV, CDR2 YYDKDF (reference sequence). The CDR3 length is 16 residues. In DNA, the CDR3 is TGTGCCACCAGCAGAGGGTCCGGGACGGGGGGAGAGACCCAGTTCTTC. The encoded protein is CATSRGSGTGGETQFF.

The rearrangement uses TRBV20-1 and TRBJ2-4, with a tentative D call TRBD2 (6 bases). CDR3 length: 18 residues. Trimming pared 1 base from V and 1 base from J, leaving 20 bases between. Germline CDR1 reads DFQATT; CDR2 reads SNEGSKA (reference sequence). The CDR3 sequence: CSARAILPREAAKNIQYF. CDR3 coding DNA: TGCAGTGCTAGAGCCATCCTACCCAGGGAGGCGGCCAAAAACATTCAGTACTTC.

The V call is TRBV20-1, the J call TRBJ2-5; 12 bases line up with TRBD2. Germline trimming cut 2 bases from V and 7 bases from J; bases unmatched to any gene: 14. The CDR3 covers 17 residues. CDR1 is DFQATT, CDR2 SNEGSKA, per germline (reference sequence). The CDR3 protein is CSARLQTLAGGRGTQYF. The CDR3 nucleotides are TGCAGTGCTAGACTTCAGACACTAGCGGGGGGTCGGGGGACCCAGTACTTC.

V and J are TRBV15 and TRBJ2-1; 8 nucleotides match TRBD2. This CDR3 region has 16 residues. Losses at the gene ends were 1 base for V and 7 bases for J; bases not matched to a gene: 9. Germline CDR1 and CDR2: LNHNV and YYDKDF (reference sequence). The CDR3 loop reads CATSRGGAGEQNEQFF. The CDR3 DNA sequence: TGTGCCACCAGCAGAGGAGGAGCGGGAGAACAGAATGAGCAGTTCTTC.

In its sample, this clonotype was seen a few times. This chain joins TRBV7-2 and TRBJ1-6, with D unclear. Germline-derived CDR1 and CDR2 are SGHTA and FQGNSA. The germline V and J ends were trimmed by 5 bases and 4 bases, with 9 bases remaining between them. This CDR3 is built from 14 residues. The CDR3 DNA sequence: TGTGCCAGCAGCCCCACATTTTATAATTCACCCCTCCACTTT. Translated, it gives CASSPTFYNSPLHF.

The table lists this clonotype with a few counts. The rearrangement uses TRBV5-1 and TRBJ2-1, with 12 bases identical to TRBD1. Trimming took 5 bases from V and 8 from J; bases not matched to a gene: 8. The CDR3 has 15 residues. Germline values: CDR1 SGHRS, CDR2 YFSETQ. The CDR3 nucleotides read TGCGCCAGCAGTCGGGACAGGGGGCCAGGAGATGAGCAGTTCTTC. It codes for CASSRDRGPGDEQFF.

The genes are TRBV10-2 and TRBJ1-5; 8 bases align to TRBD1. The CDR3 spans 14 residues. With V trimmed by 6 bases and J by 4 bases, 5 bases remained unmatched. Germline values: CDR1 WSHSY, CDR2 SAAADI. CDR3 residues: CASSQGQVNQPQHF. CDR3 nucleotide sequence: TGCGCCAGCAGCCAGGGACAGGTAAATCAGCCCCAGCATTTT.

This sequence joins TRBV2 and TRBJ1-4; the D gene is possibly TRBD1 (5 bases). Germline loops: CDR1 SNHLY, CDR2 FYNNEI. The CDR3 spans 14 residues. The ends were cut back, 5 bases at V and 4 bases at J, with 11 bases in the middle. This chain's CDR3 is CASSLDTFNEKLFF. The CDR3 DNA follows: TGTGCCAGCAGTTTGGACACCTTTAATGAAAAACTGTTTTTT.

The chain carries TRBV20-1 and TRBJ2-7, with D perhaps matching TRBD1 (5 bases). Germline V gene sequence: CDR1 DFQATT, CDR2 SNEGSKA (reference sequence). This CDR3 region has 12 residues. Trimming stripped 6 bases from V and 0 bases from J, with 9 bases between. The CDR3 loop reads CSARQISYEQYF. The DNA of the CDR3 is TGCAGTGCAAGACAGATCTCCTACGAGCAGTACTTC.

This clonotype showed up just a few times. An end of the junction differs from the germline gene, which may be a read error. V and J are TRBV18 and TRBJ2-7, with D unclear. The closer fit of TRBJ2-5 to the DNA end suggests the J call may be wrong. CDR3 length: 15 residues. The germline V gene has CDR1 KGHSH and CDR2 LQKENI. The CDR3: CAGSSTAQITGTQYF. CDR3 sequence (DNA): TGTGCCGGCTCATCGACGGCCCAGATTACTGGGACCCAGTACTTC.